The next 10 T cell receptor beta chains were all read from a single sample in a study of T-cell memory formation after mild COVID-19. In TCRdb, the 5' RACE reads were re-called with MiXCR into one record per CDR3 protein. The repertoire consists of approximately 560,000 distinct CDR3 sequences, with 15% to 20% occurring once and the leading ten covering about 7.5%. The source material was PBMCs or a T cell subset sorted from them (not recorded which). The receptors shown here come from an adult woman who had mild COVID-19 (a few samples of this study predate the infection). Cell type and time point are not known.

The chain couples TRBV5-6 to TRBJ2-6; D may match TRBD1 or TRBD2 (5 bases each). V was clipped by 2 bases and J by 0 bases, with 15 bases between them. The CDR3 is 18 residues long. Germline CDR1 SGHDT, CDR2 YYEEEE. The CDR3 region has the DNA TGTGCCAGCAGCTTCGGGGACCCCTGGTCCTCTGGGGCCAACGTCCTGACTTTC. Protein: CASSFGDPWSSGANVLTF.

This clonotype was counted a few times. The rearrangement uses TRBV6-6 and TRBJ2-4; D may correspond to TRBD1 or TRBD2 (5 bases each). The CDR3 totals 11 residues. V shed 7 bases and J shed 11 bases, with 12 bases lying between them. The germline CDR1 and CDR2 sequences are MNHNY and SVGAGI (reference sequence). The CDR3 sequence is CASIVEGLQYF. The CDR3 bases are TGTGCCAGCATTGTAGAGGGACTTCAGTACTTC.

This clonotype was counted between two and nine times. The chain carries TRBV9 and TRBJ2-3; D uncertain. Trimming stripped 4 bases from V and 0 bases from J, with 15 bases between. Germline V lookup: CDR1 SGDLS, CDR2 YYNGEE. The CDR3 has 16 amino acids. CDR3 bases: TGTGCCAGCAGCCCTTTTGGGATAGGGAGCACAGATACGCAGTATTTT. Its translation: CASSPFGIGSTDTQYF. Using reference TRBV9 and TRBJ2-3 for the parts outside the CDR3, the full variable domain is DSGVTQTPKHLITATGQRVTLRCSPRSGDLSVYWYQQSLDQGLQFLIQYYNGEERAKGNILERFSAQQFPDLHSELNLSSLELGDSALYFCASSPFGIGSTDTQYFGPGTRLTVL.

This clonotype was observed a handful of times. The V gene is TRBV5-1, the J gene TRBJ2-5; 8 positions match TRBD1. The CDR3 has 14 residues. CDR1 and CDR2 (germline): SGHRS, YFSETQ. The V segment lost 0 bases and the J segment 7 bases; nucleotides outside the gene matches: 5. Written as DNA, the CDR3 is TGCGCCAGCAGCTTGGTGGGCACAGGGGGGACCCAGTACTTC. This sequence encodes CASSLVGTGGTQYF.

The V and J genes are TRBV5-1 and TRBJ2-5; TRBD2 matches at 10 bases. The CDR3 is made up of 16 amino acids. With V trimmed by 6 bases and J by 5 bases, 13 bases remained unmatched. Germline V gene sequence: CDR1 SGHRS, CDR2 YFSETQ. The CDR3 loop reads CASKEEERGGFETQYF. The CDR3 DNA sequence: TGCGCCAGCAAGGAGGAGGAGCGGGGGGGCTTTGAGACCCAGTACTTC.

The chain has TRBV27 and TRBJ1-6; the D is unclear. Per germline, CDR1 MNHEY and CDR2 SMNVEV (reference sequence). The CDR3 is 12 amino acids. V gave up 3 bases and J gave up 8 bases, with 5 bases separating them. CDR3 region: CASSFEDSPLHF. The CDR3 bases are TGTGCCAGCAGTTTCGAGGATTCACCCCTCCACTTT.

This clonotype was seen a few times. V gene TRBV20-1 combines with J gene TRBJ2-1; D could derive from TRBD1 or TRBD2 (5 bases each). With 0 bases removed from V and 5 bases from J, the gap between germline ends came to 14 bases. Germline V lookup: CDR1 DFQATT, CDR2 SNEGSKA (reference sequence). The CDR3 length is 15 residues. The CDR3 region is CSAREPGRLDNEQFF. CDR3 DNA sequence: TGCAGTGCTAGAGAACCGGGACGACTCGACAATGAGCAGTTCTTC.

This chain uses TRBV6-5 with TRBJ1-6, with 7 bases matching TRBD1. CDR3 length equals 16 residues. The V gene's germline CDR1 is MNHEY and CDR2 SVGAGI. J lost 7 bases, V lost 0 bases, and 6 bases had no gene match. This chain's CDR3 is CASSYSRQGGNSPLHF. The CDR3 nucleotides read TGTGCCAGCAGTTACTCGAGACAGGGTGGGAATTCACCCCTCCACTTT.

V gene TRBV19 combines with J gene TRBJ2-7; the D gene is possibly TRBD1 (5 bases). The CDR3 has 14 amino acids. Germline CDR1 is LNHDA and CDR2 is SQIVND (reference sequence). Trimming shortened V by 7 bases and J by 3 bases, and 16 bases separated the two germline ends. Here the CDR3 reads CASTQERVGYEQYF. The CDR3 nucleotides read TGTGCCAGTACACAGGAAAGGGTTGGCTACGAGCAGTACTTC.

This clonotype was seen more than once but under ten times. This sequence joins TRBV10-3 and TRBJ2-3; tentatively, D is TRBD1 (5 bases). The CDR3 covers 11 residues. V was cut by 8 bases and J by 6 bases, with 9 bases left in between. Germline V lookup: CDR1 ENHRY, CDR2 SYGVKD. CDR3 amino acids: CAISKGDTQYF. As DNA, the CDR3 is TGTGCCATCTCAAAGGGGGATACGCAGTATTTT.